The subject of this entry is one T cell receptor (beta chain). What it recognizes is unknown. Chemo-refractory metastatic non-small-cell lung cancer patients underwent focal radiation alongside CTLA-4 blockade with ipilimumab. The data were obtained in a study of radiotherapy plus CTLA-4 blockade in lung cancer. Study details: Disease control was seen in approximately 29% of patients, objective responses in 15% to 20%.

Findings and limits, study-wide: Some TCR clones had been derived from tumors. These clones expanded in peripheral blood after radiotherapy plus ipilimumab.

The data were produced by immunoSEQ multiplex PCR, yet TCRdb's version contains in-frame clones alone and is incomplete. Among about 28,000 clones listed, around 85% were seen once. The sequencing here drew on peripheral blood, taken from a patient treated with radiotherapy plus ipilimumab. This clonotype was sampled from a human donor with non-small cell lung cancer who had stable disease on radiotherapy plus ipilimumab.

CDR3 DNA sequence: TGCGCCAGCAGTGAGTCGGCTGTAGGATTTGGCTACACCTTC. Translated: CASSESAVGFGYTF. V is TRBV10-1 and J is TRBJ1-2, with unresolved D. V was clipped by 0 bases and J by 7 bases, with 12 bases between them. Germline V gene data show CDR1 as WNHNN and CDR2 as SYGVQD (reference sequence). The CDR3 contains 14 residues.